Listed below are T cell receptor beta chains from one sample, sequenced in a study of OX40 agonist ivuxolimab in advanced cancers. Sequenced by immunoSEQ multiplex PCR; TCRdb stores in-frame clones only, minus some. The sample comprises around 38,000 clones, approximately 86% of which are singletons, and 9% to 13% rests with the top ten. Here the sequenced sample was CD4+ or CD8+ T cells sorted from blood, taken in a trial of the OX40 agonist ivuxolimab. Every receptor here comes from an adult with an advanced solid tumor such as melanoma, head and neck, liver or kidney cancer. Each CDR3 is given with its conserved first and last residue. A D gene is named only where the DNA matches it firmly. Clone size is stated in some rows and not others, as once, few, many or a class when expanded.

clone size | D gene | J gene | V gene | CDR3 protein | CDR3 DNA
. | TRBD1 | TRBJ1-1 | TRBV7-9 | CASSRGQGGRPNTEAFF | TGTGCCAGCAGCCGGGGACAGGGTGGGCGGCCGAACACTGAAGCTTTCTTT
. | . | TRBJ2-7 | TRBV2 | CASSEWGESSYEQYF | TGTGCCAGCAGTGAATGGGGGGAGAGCTCCTACGAGCAGTACTTC
. | TRBD2 | TRBJ2-7 | TRBV6-1 | CASSESGGASYEQYF | TGTGCCAGCAGTGAGAGCGGGGGGGCCTCCTACGAGCAGTACTTC
. | TRBD1 | TRBJ2-3 | TRBV7-9 | CASSSRGLTSTDTQYF | TGTGCCAGCAGCTCCAGGGGGCTCACTAGCACAGATACGCAGTATTTT
. | TRBD1 | TRBJ1-1 | TRBV5-1 | CASNPGQGVRNTEAFF | TGCGCCAGCAACCCCGGCCAGGGGGTACGGAACACTGAAGCTTTCTTT
. | TRBD2 | TRBJ2-1 | TRBV9 | CASSVGSGVNYNEQFF | TGTGCCAGCAGCGTAGGTAGCGGGGTGAACTACAATGAGCAGTTCTTC
once | . | TRBJ1-1 | TRBV2 | CASSGGEYGPEAFF | TGTGCCAGCAGTGGCGGAGAGTACGGTCCTGAAGCTTTCTTT
. | TRBD2 | TRBJ2-7 | TRBV6-5 | CASGLNLAGGHEQYF | TGTGCCAGCGGCCTGAATCTAGCGGGAGGCCACGAGCAGTACTTC
once | . | TRBJ2-7 | TRBV5-4 | CASSEYRAHEQYF | TGTGCCAGCAGCGAATACAGGGCCCACGAGCAGTACTTC
. | . | TRBJ2-7 | TRBV27 | CASSPIDGRSHEQYF | TGTGCCAGCAGTCCAATAGACGGCCGGTCCCACGAGCAGTACTTC
. | TRBD2 | TRBJ2-7 | TRBV19 | CASSPLTGTSGRGEQYF | TGTGCCAGTAGTCCTCTCACCGGGACTAGCGGGAGAGGCGAGCAGTACTTC
. | TRBD2 | TRBJ2-1 | TRBV27 | CASSLGLAGVNEQFF | TGTGCCAGCAGTTTAGGTCTAGCGGGAGTCAATGAGCAGTTCTTC
. | . | TRBJ2-3 | TRBV5-5 | CASRQIDGSTDTQYF | TGTGCCAGCAGACAAATCGACGGGAGCACAGATACGCAGTATTTT
once | TRBD2 | TRBJ2-3 | TRBV18 | CASSPPGLAGAVYTDTQYF | TGTGCCAGCTCACCCCCCGGACTAGCGGGAGCGGTCTACACAGATACGCAGTATTTT